This T cell receptor beta chain is from a study of molecular identifiers for immune sequencing clone quantification. TCRdb passed the PCR reads through MiXCR, listing each CDR3 protein once. The data contain 300,000 to 350,000 distinct CDR3 sequences, around a fifth of them singletons. Sorting captured naive CD8 T cells as CD8+CD4-CCR7+CD45RA+. This clonotype was found many times. The CDR3 extends over 15 amino acids. The germline V and J ends were trimmed by 1 base and 1 base, with 12 bases remaining between them. The germline gives CDR1 SQVTM, CDR2 ANQGSEA. The material sequenced was naive CD8+ T cells from blood, with Jurkat cell RNA spiked in. Subset meaning: FACS-sorted CD8+CD4-CCR7+CD45RA+ naive T cells. The chain combines TRBV29-1 with TRBJ2-3; D remains unclear. The TCR was taken from a human donor in good health. Some libraries in this study had Jurkat cell RNA spiked in. Here the CDR3 reads CSVEGVKLGTDTQYF. CDR3 nucleotide sequence: TGCAGCGTTGAAGGGGTGAAGTTGGGCACAGATACGCAGTATTTT.